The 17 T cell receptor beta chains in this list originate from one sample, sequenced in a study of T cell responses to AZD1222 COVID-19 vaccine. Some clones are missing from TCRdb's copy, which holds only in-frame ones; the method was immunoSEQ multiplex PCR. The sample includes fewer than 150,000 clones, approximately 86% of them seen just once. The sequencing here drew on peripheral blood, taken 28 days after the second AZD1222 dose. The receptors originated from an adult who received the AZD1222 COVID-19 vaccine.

The CDR3 here is CAISELLQAGVKDTQYF. CDR3 bases: TGTGCCATCAGTGAGCTATTACAAGCGGGAGTGAAAGATACGCAGTATTTT. V usage is TRBV10-3 and J usage is TRBJ2-3, with TRBD2 identical over 8 bases. In germline, CDR1 is ENHRY, CDR2 SYGVKD. The CDR3 loop spans 17 amino acids. J was trimmed by 5 bases and V by 2 bases; bases with no gene match: 12.

This chain's CDR3 is CASSSTGGNQPQHF. In nucleotides, the CDR3 is TGTGCCAGCAGTTCGACAGGGGGCAATCAGCCCCAGCATTTT. The chain links TRBV6-2 or TRBV6-3 to TRBJ1-5; 8 positions agree with TRBD1. Trimming took 4 bases from V and 2 from J; bases not matched to a gene: 1. Germline V gives CDR1 MNHEY, CDR2 SVGEGT. This CDR3 spans 14 amino acids.

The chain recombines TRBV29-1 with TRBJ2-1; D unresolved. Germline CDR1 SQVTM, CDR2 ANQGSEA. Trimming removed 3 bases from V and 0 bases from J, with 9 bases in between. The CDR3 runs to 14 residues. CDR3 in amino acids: CSVDPRSSYNEQFF. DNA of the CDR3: TGCAGCGTTGACCCCAGGAGCTCCTACAATGAGCAGTTCTTC.

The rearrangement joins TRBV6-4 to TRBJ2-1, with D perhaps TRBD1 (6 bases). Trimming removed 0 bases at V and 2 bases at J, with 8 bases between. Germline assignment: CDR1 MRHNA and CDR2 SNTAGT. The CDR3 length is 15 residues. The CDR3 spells CASSDSWGPYNEQFF. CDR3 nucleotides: TGTGCCAGCAGTGACTCCTGGGGGCCCTACAATGAGCAGTTCTTC.

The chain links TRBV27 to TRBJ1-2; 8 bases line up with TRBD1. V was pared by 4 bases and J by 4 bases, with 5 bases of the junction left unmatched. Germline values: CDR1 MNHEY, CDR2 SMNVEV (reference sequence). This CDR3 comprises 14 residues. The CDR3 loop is CASSSLTGAYGYTF. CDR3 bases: TGTGCCAGCAGTTCCCTGACAGGGGCCTATGGCTACACCTTC.

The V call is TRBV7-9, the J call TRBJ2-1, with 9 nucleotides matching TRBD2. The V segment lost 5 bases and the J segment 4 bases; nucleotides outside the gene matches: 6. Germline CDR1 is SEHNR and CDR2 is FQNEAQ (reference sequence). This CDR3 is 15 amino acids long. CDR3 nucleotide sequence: TGTGCCAGCAGCCCGACTAGCGGCCCTTACAATGAGCAGTTCTTC. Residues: CASSPTSGPYNEQFF.

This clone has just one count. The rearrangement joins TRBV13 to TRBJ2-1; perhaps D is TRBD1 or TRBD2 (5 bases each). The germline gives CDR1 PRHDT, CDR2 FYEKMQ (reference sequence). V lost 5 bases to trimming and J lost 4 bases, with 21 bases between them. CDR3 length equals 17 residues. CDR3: CASSVGVGEGLYNEQFF. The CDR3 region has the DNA TGTGCCAGCAGCGTTGGGGTGGGGGAAGGTCTGTACAATGAGCAGTTCTTC.

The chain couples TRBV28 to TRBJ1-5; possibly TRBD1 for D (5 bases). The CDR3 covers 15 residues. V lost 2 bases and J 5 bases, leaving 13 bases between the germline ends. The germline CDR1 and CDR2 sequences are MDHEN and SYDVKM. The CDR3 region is CASSLVSGLDQPQHF. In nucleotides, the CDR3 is TGTGCCAGCAGTTTAGTGTCAGGGCTGGATCAGCCCCAGCATTTT.

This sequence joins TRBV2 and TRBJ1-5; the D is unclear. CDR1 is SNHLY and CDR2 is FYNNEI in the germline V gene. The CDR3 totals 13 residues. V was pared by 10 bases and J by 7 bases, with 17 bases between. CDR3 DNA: TGTGCCACCCTGATGGTACTCGGGCAGCCCCAGCATTTT. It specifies CATLMVLGQPQHF.

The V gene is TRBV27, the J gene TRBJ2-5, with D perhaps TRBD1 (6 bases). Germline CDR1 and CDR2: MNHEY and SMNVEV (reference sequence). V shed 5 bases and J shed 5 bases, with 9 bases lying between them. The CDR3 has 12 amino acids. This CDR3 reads CASSPQGETQYF. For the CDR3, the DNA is TGTGCCAGCAGTCCCCAGGGGGAGACCCAGTACTTC.

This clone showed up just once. This chain's CDR3 is CASSIRDRGRDEQFF. The CDR3 nucleotides are TGTGCCAGTAGTATCAGGGACAGGGGGCGCGATGAGCAGTTCTTC. J is TRBJ2-1 and V is TRBV19; TRBD1 agrees at 12 bases. Trimming at V came to 3 bases and at J to 8 bases, leaving 5 bases not matched to a gene. This CDR3 region has 15 residues. The germline V gene has CDR1 LNHDA and CDR2 SQIVND (reference sequence).

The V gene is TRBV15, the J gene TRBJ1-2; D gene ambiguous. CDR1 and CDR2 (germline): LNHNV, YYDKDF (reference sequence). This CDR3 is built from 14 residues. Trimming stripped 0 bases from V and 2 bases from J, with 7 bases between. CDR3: CATSRDPGNYGYTF. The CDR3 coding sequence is TGTGCCACCAGCAGAGATCCGGGGAACTATGGCTACACCTTC.

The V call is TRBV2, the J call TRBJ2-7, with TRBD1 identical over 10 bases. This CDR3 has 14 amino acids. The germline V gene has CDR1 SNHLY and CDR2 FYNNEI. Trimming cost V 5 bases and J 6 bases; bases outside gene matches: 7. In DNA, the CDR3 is TGTGCCAGCAGTTGGACAGGGGGGAAGGGCGAGCAGTACTTC. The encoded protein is CASSWTGGKGEQYF.

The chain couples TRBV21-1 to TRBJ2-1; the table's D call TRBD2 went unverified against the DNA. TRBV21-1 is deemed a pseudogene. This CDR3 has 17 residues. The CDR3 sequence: CASSRVRLSGRLNEQFF. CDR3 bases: TGTGCCAGCAGCAGGGTCCGTTTGAGCGGGAGGCTGAATGAGCAGTTCTTC.

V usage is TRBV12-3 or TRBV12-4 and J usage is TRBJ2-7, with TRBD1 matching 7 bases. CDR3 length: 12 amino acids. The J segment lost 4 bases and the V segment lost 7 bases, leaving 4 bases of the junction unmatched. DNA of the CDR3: TGTGCCAGCAAAACGGACAGGTACGAGCAGTACTTC. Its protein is CASKTDRYEQYF.

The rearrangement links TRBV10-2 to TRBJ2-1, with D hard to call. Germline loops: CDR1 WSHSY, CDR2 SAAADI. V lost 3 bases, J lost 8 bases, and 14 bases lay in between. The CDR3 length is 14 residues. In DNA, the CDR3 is TGCGCCAGCAGTGATCTCCTCCCCAAGGATGAGCAGTTCTTC. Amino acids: CASSDLLPKDEQFF.

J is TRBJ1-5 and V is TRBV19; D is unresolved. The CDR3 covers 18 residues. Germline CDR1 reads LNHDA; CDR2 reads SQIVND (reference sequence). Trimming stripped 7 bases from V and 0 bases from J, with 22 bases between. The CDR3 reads CASTQGRAGGYSNQPQHF. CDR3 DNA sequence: TGTGCCAGTACCCAAGGGAGGGCTGGTGGTTATAGCAATCAGCCCCAGCATTTT.